These 29 T cell receptor beta chains were all obtained from the same sample, sequenced in a study of regulatory T cells in long-lasting Graves disease (dated by TCRdb to the early 2020s). Libraries were constructed by multiplex PCR. For sequencing, an Illumina HiSeq 4000 was employed. iRepertoire HTBI primers and Arm-PCR amplification of CDR3 regions were used to construct TCR beta libraries. Using fastp at Q25 and MiXCR, TCRdb reprocessed the public reads and kept productive beta chains. A single entry per CDR3 protein holds the most common genes and DNA from its merged rows. The sample table records hundreds of thousands of distinct CDR3 sequences; approximately 15% of these occur just once. The ten largest clones represent roughly 18% of the sample. Explained via the paper, the time point label denotes: newly diagnosed GD, antithyroid drugs for less than 3 months. For both TCR sequencing and RNA sequencing, RNA was extracted from PBMCs using TRIzol.

These data were also filed under a second study, of T cells in Graves' hyperthyroidism and ophthalmopathy.

The input for sequencing was peripheral blood mononuclear cells (PBMCs), taken at new diagnosis, from a patient treated with antithyroid drugs. The receptors were gathered from a woman aged 25 to 39 with Graves disease. Donor details come from another sample of the same person, matched by shared clones.

This chain connects TRBV6-1 to TRBJ2-2; 7 nucleotides agree with TRBD1. V shed 6 bases, J shed 1 base, and the junction held 8 bases outside the gene matches. This CDR3 region has 16 residues. CDR1 MNHNS and CDR2 SASEGT come from the germline V gene. The DNA of the CDR3 is TGTGCCAGCAGGCAAAGGGGGCAGGGGAACACCGGGGAGCTGTTTTTT. Translation gives CASRQRGQGNTGELFF.

This clonotype was counted a few times. Possible read error: a much larger clone is one base away. The chain has TRBV27 and TRBJ2-4; D call uncertain. The CDR3 contains 12 residues. V dropped 6 bases and J dropped 2 bases, with 5 bases sitting between them. The V gene's germline CDR1 is MNHEY and CDR2 SMNVEV (reference sequence). The CDR3 nucleotides are TGTGCCAGCAGGGGGACCAAAAACATTCAGTACTTC. Protein: CASRGTKNIQYF.

This clonotype occurred a few times. V and J are TRBV5-1 and TRBJ2-7; no definite D call. Germline V gene data show CDR1 as SGHRS and CDR2 as YFSETQ. The CDR3 contains 14 residues. V dropped 2 bases and J dropped 5 bases, with 14 bases sitting between them. CDR3: CASSLYSPADEQYF. The CDR3 DNA follows: TGCGCCAGCAGCTTATATAGTCCGGCGGACGAGCAGTACTTC. The full variable domain, completed using reference TRBV5-1 and TRBJ2-7, is KAGVTQTPRYLIKTRGQQVTLSCSPISGHRSVSWYQQTPGQGLQFLFEYFSETQRNKGNFPGRFSGRQFSNSRSEMNVSTLELGDSALYLCASSLYSPADEQYFGPGTRLTVT.

This clonotype was seen more than once but under ten times. This rearrangement joins TRBV6-2 or TRBV6-3 to TRBJ2-7, with a tentative D call TRBD1 (6 bases). This CDR3 is 13 amino acids long. V lost 2 bases and J lost 5, with 10 bases in between. Germline loops: CDR1 MNHEY, CDR2 SVGEGT. The CDR3: CASSYRRGDEQYF. CDR3 DNA: TGTGCCAGCAGTTACCGCAGGGGAGACGAGCAGTACTTC.

A remark on this clonotype: A much larger clone is a single base away; this may be a read error. The rearrangement links TRBV20-1 to TRBJ2-1, with 10 positions matching TRBD2. CDR1 and CDR2 (germline): DFQATT, SNEGSKA (reference sequence). The CDR3 has 14 residues. The chain's CDR3 is CSAEGTSVYNGQFF. The CDR3 DNA is TGCAGTGCGGAAGGGACTAGCGTCTACAATGGGCAGTTCTTC.

Ten or more counts support this clonotype. The V call is TRBV28, the J call TRBJ1-5, with a tentative D call TRBD1 (6 bases). The CDR3 is 16 amino acids. Germline CDR1 reads MDHEN; CDR2 reads SYDVKM. Between the trimmed V and J ends, which lost 7 bases and 2 bases, there was a span of 18 bases. This CDR3 reads CASINQGTIGNQPQHF. The CDR3 DNA is TGTGCCAGCATAAATCAGGGGACAATCGGCAATCAGCCCCAGCATTTT.

This clonotype was recorded many times. The CDR3 coding sequence is TGTGCCAGCAGCTTTCGTTTAGCCTTAATGAGCAATCAGCCCCAGCATTTT. This codes for CASSFRLALMSNQPQHF. The V and J genes are TRBV5-5 and TRBJ1-5; no firm D call. Trimming stripped 2 bases from V and 1 base from J, with 16 bases between. CDR3 length: 17 residues. Germline CDR1 and CDR2: SGHKS and YYEKEE (reference sequence).

This clonotype was observed a few times. V is TRBV30 and J is TRBJ2-1; D unclear. The CDR3 is made up of 11 amino acids. Looked up from germline, CDR1 is GTSNPN and CDR2 is SVGIG (reference sequence). V gave up 1 base and J gave up 9 bases, with 7 bases separating them. The CDR3 reads CAWSGRVEQFF. The DNA for the CDR3 is TGTGCCTGGAGTGGTCGGGTTGAGCAGTTCTTC.

This clonotype turned up a few times. The chain joins TRBV19 to TRBJ2-7; tentatively, D is TRBD2 (5 bases). CDR3 length: 14 amino acids. Trimming pared 1 base from V and 2 bases from J, leaving 9 bases between. Germline CDR1 LNHDA, CDR2 SQIVND (reference sequence). In DNA, the CDR3 is TGTGCCAGTAGTATAGGAAGCGGTACCTACGAGCAGTACTTC. This gives the protein CASSIGSGTYEQYF.

The V call is TRBV27, the J call TRBJ2-2; TRBD2 agrees at 15 bases. Unmatched junction bases numbered 7, after V lost 1 base and J lost 7 bases. CDR1 and CDR2 (germline): MNHEY, SMNVEV (reference sequence). There are 18 residues in the CDR3. The CDR3 nucleotides read TGTGCCAGCAGTTTATACAACCCGGGACTAGCGGGGGGCGGGGAGCTGTTTTTT. Translating it yields CASSLYNPGLAGGGELFF.

The chain employs TRBV29-1 and TRBJ2-3, with D possibly being TRBD2 (7 bases). Looked up from germline, CDR1 is SQVTM and CDR2 is ANQGSEA. The CDR3 runs to 13 residues. The CDR3 spells CSTKGGGTDTQYF. CDR3 DNA: TGCAGTACCAAGGGGGGGGGCACAGATACGCAGTATTTT.

The chain links TRBV6-2 or TRBV6-3 to TRBJ1-1; a weak D match, TRBD1 (6 bases). Trimming pared 5 bases from V and 10 bases from J, leaving 17 bases between. Germline CDR1 and CDR2: MNHEY and SVGEGT. This CDR3 spans 13 amino acids. CDR3 nucleotides: TGTGCCAGCAGTAGGGACAAATTTGGGGGAGCTTTCTTT. Translating it yields CASSRDKFGGAFF.

This clonotype has ten or more counts. V gene TRBV18 combines with J gene TRBJ1-1; D might be TRBD1 (5 bases). Germline CDR1 reads KGHSH; CDR2 reads LQKENI. Trimming removed 8 bases from V and 0 bases from J, with 16 bases in between. This CDR3 spans 15 amino acids. CDR3 sequence (DNA): TGTGCCAGCAATATACCCTCGGGACTGAACACTGAAGCTTTCTTT. Translated, it gives CASNIPSGLNTEAFF.

In this sample, this clonotype turned up many times. The chain recombines TRBV29-1 with TRBJ1-1; D remains unclear. The CDR3 runs to 12 residues. CDR1 and CDR2 from the germline V gene are SQVTM and ANQGSEA. Trimming removed 4 bases at V and 2 bases at J, with 8 bases between. CDR3 DNA: TGCAGCGTTGTAATGGCAAACACTGAAGCTTTCTTT. It codes for CSVVMANTEAFF.

Many counts were recorded for this clonotype. The rearrangement uses TRBV15 and TRBJ2-3; D is tentatively TRBD1 or TRBD2 (5 bases each). Trimming removed 5 bases at V and 2 bases at J, with 11 bases between. Germline V gene sequence: CDR1 LNHNV, CDR2 YYDKDF (reference sequence). This CDR3 comprises 14 residues. The CDR3 region has the DNA TGTGCCACCAGCTCGGGACCAGTCACAGATACGCAGTATTTT. The encoded protein is CATSSGPVTDTQYF.

This clonotype was counted between two and nine times. The gene calls are TRBV6-2 or TRBV6-3 and TRBJ2-2, with 11 bases identical to TRBD2. Germline V CDR1 and CDR2: MNHEY, SVGEGT. The J segment lost 0 bases and the V segment lost 5 bases, leaving 2 bases of the junction unmatched. The CDR3 loop spans 16 amino acids. In DNA form, the CDR3 reads TGTGCCAGCAGTCCACTAGCGGGAGCGAACACCGGGGAGCTGTTTTTT. It yields the protein CASSPLAGANTGELFF.

This clonotype was counted many times. The chain recombines TRBV6-9 with TRBJ1-1; 7 bases map to TRBD1. The CDR3 extends over 17 amino acids. V shed 3 bases, J shed 1 base, and the junction held 11 bases outside the gene matches. CDR1 is MNHGY and CDR2 is SVAAGI in the germline V gene. In nucleotides, the CDR3 is TGTGCCAGCAGTTACCCGATGCGGGACAGAAAGAACACTGAAGCTTTCTTT. It codes for CASSYPMRDRKNTEAFF.

The chain carries TRBV19 and TRBJ2-3; a weak D match, TRBD1 (6 bases). This CDR3 is built from 15 residues. Germline CDR1 LNHDA, CDR2 SQIVND (reference sequence). Trimming pared 4 bases from V and 0 bases from J, leaving 11 bases between. The CDR3 DNA follows: TGTGCCAGTAGTAAACGGACAGCGAGCACAGATACGCAGTATTTT. Its protein is CASSKRTASTDTQYF.

This clonotype was counted many times. This chain connects TRBV20-1 to TRBJ2-7, with TRBD2 identical over 9 bases. This CDR3 region has 14 residues. Germline trimming cut 6 bases from V and 0 bases from J; bases unmatched to any gene: 6. Germline V gives CDR1 DFQATT, CDR2 SNEGSKA (reference sequence). CDR3 bases: TGCAGTGCATGGACTAGCGTCACCTCCTACGAGCAGTACTTC. This sequence encodes CSAWTSVTSYEQYF.

The chain combines TRBV18 with TRBJ2-1; a weak D match, TRBD1 (6 bases). Trimming took off 3 bases at V and 10 bases at J, with 13 bases between the two ends. This CDR3 comprises 13 residues. The germline V gene has CDR1 KGHSH and CDR2 LQKENI. CDR3 bases: TGTGCCAGCTCACCCTACAGGGCAATGGAGCAGTTCTTC. Its protein product is CASSPYRAMEQFF.

This clonotype was detected a few times. The gene calls are TRBV28 and TRBJ2-2; TRBD1 matches at 7 bases. The CDR3 totals 15 residues. In germline, CDR1 is MDHEN, CDR2 SYDVKM. J was trimmed by 2 bases and V by 6 bases; bases with no gene match: 6. CDR3: CASRGQVLNTGELFF. In DNA, the CDR3 is TGTGCCAGCAGAGGACAGGTGTTAAACACCGGGGAGCTGTTTTTT.

In this sample, this clonotype turned up a few times. Given a much more abundant clone one base away, this may be a read error. The CDR3 bases are TGCAGCGTTGAAGTCGCTAGCGCGTACAGTGAGCAGTTCTTC. This codes for CSVEVASAYSEQFF. This chain uses TRBV29-1 with TRBJ2-1, with D maybe TRBD2 (6 bases). The CDR3 loop spans 14 amino acids. Germline V gene lookup returns CDR1 SQVTM and CDR2 ANQGSEA.

This clonotype has a count of ten or more. The V and J genes are TRBV7-3 and TRBJ2-5; tentatively, D is TRBD2 (6 bases). Per germline, CDR1 SGHTA and CDR2 FQGTGA. The CDR3 consists of 15 residues. V was shortened by 2 bases and J by 1 base, with 11 bases between the two germline ends. The CDR3 loop is CASSLQAGPQETQYF. Written as DNA, the CDR3 is TGTGCCAGCAGCTTACAAGCGGGTCCCCAAGAGACCCAGTACTTC.

The table lists this clonotype with many counts. CDR3 sequence (DNA): TGTGCCAGCAGTCCCTATGGGACAGCCTTCCAAGAGACCCAGTACTTC. It encodes CASSPYGTAFQETQYF. The V call is TRBV28, the J call TRBJ2-5; 7 nucleotides agree with TRBD1. Germline CDR1 is MDHEN and CDR2 is SYDVKM. V lost 5 bases to trimming and J lost 1 base; unmatched junction nucleotides: 10. The CDR3 runs to 16 residues.

This clonotype was picked up a small number of times. The chain employs TRBV24-1 and TRBJ1-6; D uncertain. CDR1 KGHDR and CDR2 SFDVKD come from the germline V gene. Trimming removed 4 bases from V and 11 bases from J, with 11 bases in between. The CDR3 is 13 amino acids. The CDR3 region is CATSERAGTPLHF. As DNA, the CDR3 is TGTGCCACCAGTGAGAGGGCTGGGACACCCCTCCACTTT.

This clonotype was seen more than once but under ten times. This chain connects TRBV2 to TRBJ2-5; D unresolved. The CDR3 extends over 12 amino acids. With 6 bases removed from V and 1 base from J, the gap between germline ends came to 6 bases. Germline CDR1 SNHLY, CDR2 FYNNEI. The DNA of the CDR3 is TGTGCCAGCAGATTTACCCAAGAGACCCAGTACTTC. As protein: CASRFTQETQYF.

This clonotype was observed many times. The rearrangement links TRBV27 to TRBJ1-1; D is possibly TRBD1 (6 bases). The V and J ends lost 6 bases and 11 bases respectively, with 19 bases between them. The V gene's germline CDR1 is MNHEY and CDR2 SMNVEV (reference sequence). The CDR3 is 13 residues long. DNA of the CDR3: TGTGCCAGCAGAGTTGGAAACCGAGACAGGGCTTTCTTT. Protein product: CASRVGNRDRAFF.

J is TRBJ2-3 and V is TRBV19; perhaps TRBD1 as D (6 bases). The CDR3 extends over 19 amino acids. CDR1 is LNHDA and CDR2 is SQIVND in the germline V gene (reference sequence). Trimming shortened V by 6 bases and J by 0 bases, and 25 bases separated the two germline ends. CDR3 sequence: CASSRLTLTGQTSTDTQYF. The CDR3 nucleotides are TGTGCCAGTAGCCGCCTTACCCTTACCGGACAGACCAGCACAGATACGCAGTATTTT.

This clonotype occurred many times. This sequence joins TRBV27 and TRBJ1-2; possible D gene TRBD1, 5 bases. Germline CDR1 is MNHEY and CDR2 is SMNVEV (reference sequence). The CDR3 is made up of 15 amino acids. Trimming took 5 bases from V and 8 from J, leaving 21 bases between them. The chain's CDR3 is CASSNRQRKSGGYTF. CDR3 bases: TGTGCCAGCAGTAATCGACAGCGCAAGAGTGGGGGCTACACCTTC.